This T cell receptor (beta chain) was retrieved from a study of blood T cell repertoires in COVID-19 (TCRdb year 2020). Regarding the complete study: Samples covering the acute and convalescent phases of COVID-19 were provided by collaborators in the United States, Italy and Spain. The prospective study material was composed of cDNA or gDNA derived from T cells, B-cell-depleted T cells, or PBMCs. Deeply sampled blood TCRbeta repertoires from subjects exposed to, actively infected with, or recovered from COVID-19 were included in the dataset. The repertoires were released in a freely available public database meant as a resource for research on the immune response to SARS-CoV-2. Samples came from the ongoing ImmuneRACE study (first 160 participants) plus 1,254 subjects from 6 global collaborators. Sample metadata almost always included a de-identified subject ID, COVID-19 status, age in years and sex. Where HLA class I and class II types were available, the types were taken from metadata supplied by the sample provider, not from assay-based typing.

Overall study results and their limits: The amount of clinical and demographic metadata varied by source and participant and was provided uncurated.

Each collaborating institution followed its own protocols to collect whole blood in K2EDTA tubes. Collaborator samples were shipped for TCRbeta analysis as frozen whole blood, isolated PBMCs, or DNA extracted from either sample type. A remark on this clone: The antigen it binds to is not known. There are no base qualities to consult, and no much larger clone falls within one base.

The germline ends are 11 bases apart after V is trimmed by 5 bases and J by 6 bases. The CDR3 holds 13 amino acids from the cysteine to the phenylalanine. Only the CDR3 region is kept as DNA, spanning 39 bases read in frame from base 1. TCRbeta CDR3 regions were amplified from genomic DNA using the immunoSEQ Assay, a bias-controlled multiplex PCR. Regarding the original processing steps: The number of nucleated cells in each sample was estimated from the amplification of reference gene primers within the assay. To quantify the absolute abundance of each unique TCRbeta CDR3 rearrangement, sequence reads were collapsed and filtered. Productive Simpson clonality was computed per sample as the square root of Simpson's diversity index over productive rearrangements. TCRdb limited this immuneACCESS table to in-frame rearrangements with V and J called. A share of clones is missing; checked studies link under half to unresolved V genes, and the rest is unexplained. That table is the source of V, J and clone size, and D and trimming were worked out from the DNA. Present in this sample are some 150,000 clones, approximately 81% of which were seen just once. Of the sample, 30% to 45% is held by the ten largest clones.

The chain couples TRBV12-3 or TRBV12-4 to TRBJ1-5; a confident D gene designation cannot be given. This TCR was recovered from a human donor in a cohort sampled during active COVID-19. Sequencing was done on a sample of peripheral blood. The bases read TGTGCCAGCAGTGGGAGGGTACCTCAGCCCCAGCATTTT. Its protein product is CASSGRVPQPQHF.